This T cell receptor (beta chain) was found in a study of blood T cells in healthy people across ages. The CDR3 covers 14 residues. CDR1 SGHRS and CDR2 YFSETQ come from the germline V gene. Trimming stripped 3 bases from V and 5 bases from J, with 12 bases between. The use of a sample-barcoded 5' primer and a J-beta primer mix characterized a second PCR of roughly 6 to 11 cycles. TCRdb fed the 5' RACE reads into MiXCR, producing one record per CDR3 protein. Among 910,000 or so distinct CDR3 sequences listed, roughly 51% were seen once. At least ten counts were recorded for this clonotype. This chain uses TRBV5-1 with TRBJ2-1; perhaps TRBD1 as D (6 bases). The sample was blood. The receptor's source is a woman between 55 and 75 years old in good health. The CDR3 DNA is TGCGCCAGCAGCTCAATGGACAGCGACAATGAGCAGTTCTTC. It yields the protein CASSSMDSDNEQFF.